This T cell receptor (beta chain) was documented in a study of beta chain features in type 1 diabetes. What was sequenced were expressed TCRB transcripts, since all of the isolated RNA had been reverse transcribed. Assay used: immunoSEQ multiplex PCR; TCRdb lists only in-frame clones, some missing. The sample has approximately 200,000 clones, about 10% seen once. V lost 3 bases and J lost 2; bases outside the gene matches: 2. Germline V CDR1 and CDR2: SGHDN, FVKESK. There are 15 residues in the CDR3. This sequence originates from a woman under 30 in good health. The chain couples TRBV14 to TRBJ2-1; TRBD2 matches 9 bases. Sequenced: naive CD4+ T cells from blood. This CDR3 is CASSHSGSAYNEQFF. The CDR3 region has the DNA TGTGCCAGCAGCCATAGCGGGAGTGCCTACAATGAGCAGTTCTTC.